This T cell receptor (beta chain) appears in the sequencing data of a study of Graves' ophthalmopathy and Graves' hyperthyroidism. Study as a whole: Ahead of any treatment, peripheral blood was obtained at the initial diagnosis. General study results and limits: Most expanded thyroid clonotypes above 0.001 frequency also appeared in blood. Progression of ophthalmopathy was predicted by the model with roughly 68% sensitivity and roughly 74% specificity.

Amplified material comprised TCR beta CDR3 regions derived from RNA transcripts. RT-PCR with HTBI primers came first, then second-round multiplex PCR. From the multiplex PCR reads, TCRdb called clonotypes with MiXCR, one entry per CDR3 protein. Here the sample spans hundreds of thousands of distinct CDR3 sequences, around 40% being singletons. Diagnosis used clinical symptoms, serum thyroxine, TRAb, thyroid ultrasound and orbital computed tomography. Trimming left V 5 bases short and J 2 bases short, with 12 bases between. The CDR3 extends over 14 amino acids. A few counts support this clonotype. The antigen remains undetermined.

The clonotype comes from an adult man with Graves' ophthalmopathy. Sequenced sample: peripheral blood. The chain uses TRBV12-3 or TRBV12-4 and TRBJ1-2; D remains unclear. CDR3 amino acids: CASSPGLTNYGYTF. CDR3 nucleotide sequence: TGTGCCAGCAGTCCTGGACTGACCAACTATGGCTACACCTTC.